This entry is about one T cell receptor (beta chain). Its target is not known. Germline lookup yields CDR1 SGHVS and CDR2 FQNEAQ. The V gene lost 1 base and the J gene lost 6 bases, with 15 bases spanning the gap. The CDR3 contains 16 residues. This record belongs to a study of a mutant IDH1 vaccine in newly diagnosed glioma. Study-wide context: Patients got their first vaccination 4-6 weeks after radiotherapy alone, or with temozolomide cycles. Antecedent treatment encompassed radiotherapy, temozolomide, or their combination; the majority received both.

Time point specified: week 5, during vaccination. Each vaccine dose was 300 ug of mutant IDH1 20-mer peptide, with topical imiquimod. Overall study results and limits: Any relationship between pseudoprogression and changes in top peripheral T cell clonotypes seemed absent. Among all patients, vaccine-induced immune responses occurred in 90% to 95%.

Sequencing was performed with immunoSEQ multiplex PCR; in TCRdb, only in-frame clones are kept and a portion is missing. The data hold 75,000 to 80,000 clones, with roughly 90% observed a single time. The rearrangement links TRBV7-8 to TRBJ2-2, with D tentatively TRBD2 (6 bases). The sequence came from a woman aged 45-65 years with glioma. Sequenced material: PBMCs, taken from a glioma patient whose treatment included an IDH1 peptide vaccine. The CDR3 DNA reads TGTGCCAGCAGCTTAGTGGCGGAGGGTGTCTCCGGGGAGCTGTTTTTT. Translating it yields CASSLVAEGVSGELFF.